This TCR beta chain comes out of a study of memory CD4+ T cells and cytomegalovirus serostatus. Comment on this clone: The target antigen is unknown.

Profiled with immunoSEQ multiplex PCR; TCRdb holds only in-frame clones, not every one. The data hold around 60,000 clones, with around 86% observed a single time. The study, taken as a whole, reports: CD4+ memory repertoires contained about 40% of the roughly 150 reported CMV TCRbeta sequences.

The sort gate was single viable CD3+CD4+CD8-CD45RO+ cells for memory CD4+ T cells. CD4+ T cells were isolated by positive magnetic selection. CDR1 SGHTA and CDR2 FQGNSA come from the germline V gene. This CDR3 contains 13 residues. V was pared by 0 bases and J by 7 bases, with 7 bases between. Material: memory CD4+ T cells from blood. The sequence derives from an adult in good health and CMV-seronegative. The chain couples TRBV7-2 to TRBJ1-5; unclear D gene. The chain's CDR3 is CASSLAIPQPQHF. The CDR3 DNA reads TGTGCCAGCAGCTTAGCCATACCCCAGCCCCAGCATTTT.